This TCR beta chain was sequenced during a study of somatic mutations in cytotoxic T cells in rheumatoid arthritis. About the study: Nearly 100% purity was obtained when some V beta antibody-stained T-cell populations were flow-sorted; these included V beta1+ cells sequenced for TCRB.

Study-wide points: Patients with a largest CD8+ clone exceeding 20% of CD8+ cells numbered about an eighth of the 65. Relative to age-matched healthy controls, rheumatoid arthritis patients did not differ significantly in CD8+ T-cell clonality.

With median age around 50 years (range about 20-75) and about 55% female, healthy controls came from blood donor buffy coats. Concerning this clone: Antigen specificity is unknown.

This CDR3 spans 16 amino acids. The V and J ends lost 4 bases and 0 bases respectively, with 10 bases between them. The germline CDR1 and CDR2 sequences are LNHNV and YYDKDF (reference sequence). Generated by immunoSEQ multiplex PCR, the TCRdb table keeps only in-frame clones and is missing some. The table lists some 25,000 clones, under 75% of them singletons, with roughly a tenth in the top ten. The V gene is TRBV15, the J gene TRBJ2-6; the D is unclear. Source material: CD8+ T cells sorted from blood. The sequence came from a young woman in good health. The CDR3 DNA is TGTGCCACCAGCAACACAACTGACTCTGGGGCCAACGTCCTGACTTTC. Translating it yields CATSNTTDSGANVLTF.